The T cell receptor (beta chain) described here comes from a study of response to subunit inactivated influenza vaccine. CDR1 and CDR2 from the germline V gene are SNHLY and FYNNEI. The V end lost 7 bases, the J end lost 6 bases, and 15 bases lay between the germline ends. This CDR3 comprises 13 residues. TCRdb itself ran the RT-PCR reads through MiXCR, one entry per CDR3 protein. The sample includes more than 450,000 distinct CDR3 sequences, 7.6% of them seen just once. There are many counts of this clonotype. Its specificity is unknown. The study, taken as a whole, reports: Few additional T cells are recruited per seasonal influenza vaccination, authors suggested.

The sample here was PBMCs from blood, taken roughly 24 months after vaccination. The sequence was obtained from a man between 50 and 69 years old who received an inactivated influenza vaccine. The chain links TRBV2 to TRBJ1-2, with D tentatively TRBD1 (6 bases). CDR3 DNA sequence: TGTGCCAGCACCGTAGACAGGAGTCATGGCTACACCTTC. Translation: CASTVDRSHGYTF. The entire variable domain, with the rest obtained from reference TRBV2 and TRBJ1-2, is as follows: EPEVTQTPSHQVTQMGQEVILRCVPISNHLYFYWYRQILGQKVEFLVSFYNNEISEKSEIFDDQFSVERPDGSNFTLKIRSTKLEDSAMYFCASTVDRSHGYTFGSGTRLTVV.